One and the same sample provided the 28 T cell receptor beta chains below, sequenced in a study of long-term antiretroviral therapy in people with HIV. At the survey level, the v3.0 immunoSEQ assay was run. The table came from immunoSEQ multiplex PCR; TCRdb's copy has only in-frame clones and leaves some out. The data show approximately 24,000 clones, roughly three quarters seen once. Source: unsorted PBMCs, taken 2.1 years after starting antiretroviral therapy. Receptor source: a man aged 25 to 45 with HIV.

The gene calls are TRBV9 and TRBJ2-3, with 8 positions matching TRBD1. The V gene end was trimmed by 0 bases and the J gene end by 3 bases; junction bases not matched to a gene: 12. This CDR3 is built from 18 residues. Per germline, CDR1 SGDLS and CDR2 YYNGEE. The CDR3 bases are TGTGCCAGCAGCGTAGTCCCATCCGGGACAGGACAGACAGATACGCAGTATTTT. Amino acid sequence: CASSVVPSGTGQTDTQYF. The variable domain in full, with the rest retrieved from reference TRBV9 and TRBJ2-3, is DSGVTQTPKHLITATGQRVTLRCSPRSGDLSVYWYQQSLDQGLQFLIQYYNGEERAKGNILERFSAQQFPDLHSELNLSSLELGDSALYFCASSVVPSGTGQTDTQYFGPGTRLTVL.

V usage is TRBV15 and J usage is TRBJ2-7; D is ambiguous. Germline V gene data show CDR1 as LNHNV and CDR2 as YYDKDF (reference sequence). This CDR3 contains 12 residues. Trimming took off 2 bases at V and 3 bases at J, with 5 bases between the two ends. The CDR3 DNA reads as TGTGCCACCAGCAGAACGTTCTACGAGCAGTACTTC. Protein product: CATSRTFYEQYF.

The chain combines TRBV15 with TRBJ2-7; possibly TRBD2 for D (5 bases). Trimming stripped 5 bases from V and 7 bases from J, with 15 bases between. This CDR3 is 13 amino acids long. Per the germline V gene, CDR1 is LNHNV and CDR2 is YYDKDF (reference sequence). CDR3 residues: CATSLGPRGEQYF. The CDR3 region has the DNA TGTGCCACCAGCTTGGGCCCTAGAGGGGAGCAGTACTTC.

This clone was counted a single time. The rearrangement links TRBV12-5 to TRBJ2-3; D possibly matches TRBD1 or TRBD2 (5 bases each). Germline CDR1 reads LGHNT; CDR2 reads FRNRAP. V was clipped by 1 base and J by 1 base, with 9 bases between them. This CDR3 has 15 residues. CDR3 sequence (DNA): TGTGCTAGTGGTTTGGGGCAGGGAGGCACAGATACGCAGTATTTT. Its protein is CASGLGQGGTDTQYF.

The DNA for the CDR3 is TGTGCCAGCAGCGCAGACCCGGACAGGTTCTTCTATGGCTACACCTTC. It specifies CASSADPDRFFYGYTF. This chain connects TRBV9 to TRBJ1-2, with 7 bases fitting TRBD1. The V and J ends lost 3 bases and 4 bases, in that order; junction bases with no gene match: 12. Germline V gives CDR1 SGDLS, CDR2 YYNGEE. The length of the CDR3 is 16 residues.

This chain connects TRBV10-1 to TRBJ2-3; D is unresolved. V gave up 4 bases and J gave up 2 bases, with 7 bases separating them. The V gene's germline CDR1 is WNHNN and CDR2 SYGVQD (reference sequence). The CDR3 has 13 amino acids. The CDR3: CASSVDTTDTQYF. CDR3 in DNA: TGCGCCAGCAGTGTTGACACCACAGATACGCAGTATTTT.

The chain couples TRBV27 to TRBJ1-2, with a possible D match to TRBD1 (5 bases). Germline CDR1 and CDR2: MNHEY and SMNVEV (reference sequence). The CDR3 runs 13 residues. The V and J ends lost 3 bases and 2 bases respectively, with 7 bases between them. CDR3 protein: CASSFQGNYGYTF. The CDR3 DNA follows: TGTGCCAGCAGTTTTCAGGGCAACTATGGCTACACCTTC.

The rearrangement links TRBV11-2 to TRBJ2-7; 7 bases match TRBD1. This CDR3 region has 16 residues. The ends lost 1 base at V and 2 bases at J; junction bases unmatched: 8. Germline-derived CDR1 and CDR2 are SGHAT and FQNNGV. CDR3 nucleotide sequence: TGTGCCAGCAGCTTAGCCCACCGGGACAGTCCCTACGAGCAGTACTTC. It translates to CASSLAHRDSPYEQYF.

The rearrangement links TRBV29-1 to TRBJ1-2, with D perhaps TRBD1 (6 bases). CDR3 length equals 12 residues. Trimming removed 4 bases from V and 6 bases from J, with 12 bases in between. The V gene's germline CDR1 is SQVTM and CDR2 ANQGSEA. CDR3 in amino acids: CSVGDQGNGYTF. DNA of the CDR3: TGCAGCGTTGGAGACCAGGGGAATGGCTACACCTTC.

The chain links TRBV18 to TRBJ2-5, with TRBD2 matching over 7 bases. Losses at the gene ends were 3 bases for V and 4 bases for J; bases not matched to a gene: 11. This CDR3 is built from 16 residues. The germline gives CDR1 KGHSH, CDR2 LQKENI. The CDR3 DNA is TGTGCCAGCTCACCGTCTGGCGGGGGTCGAGCAGAGACCCAGTACTTC. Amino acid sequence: CASSPSGGGRAETQYF.

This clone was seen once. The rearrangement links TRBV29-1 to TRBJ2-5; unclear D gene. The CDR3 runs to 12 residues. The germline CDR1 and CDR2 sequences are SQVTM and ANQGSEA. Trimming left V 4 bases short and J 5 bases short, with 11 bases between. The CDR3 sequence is CSVVLILETQYF. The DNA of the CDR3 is TGCAGCGTTGTCCTCATCCTGGAGACCCAGTACTTC.

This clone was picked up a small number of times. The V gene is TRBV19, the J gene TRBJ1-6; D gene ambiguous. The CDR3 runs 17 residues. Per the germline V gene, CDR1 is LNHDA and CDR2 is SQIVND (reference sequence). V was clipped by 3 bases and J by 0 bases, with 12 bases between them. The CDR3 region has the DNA TGTGCCAGTAGTATCCACCAGGAGTACTCCTATAATTCACCCCTCCACTTT. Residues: CASSIHQEYSYNSPLHF.

The CDR3 bases are TGTGCCATCAGTGACTCAGGGTCCTACGAGCAGTACTTC. This sequence encodes CAISDSGSYEQYF. The J gene is TRBJ2-7, the V gene TRBV10-3; D might be TRBD1 (5 bases). Trimming pared 3 bases from V and 1 base from J, leaving 7 bases between. There are 13 residues in the CDR3. Germline lookup yields CDR1 ENHRY and CDR2 SYGVKD.

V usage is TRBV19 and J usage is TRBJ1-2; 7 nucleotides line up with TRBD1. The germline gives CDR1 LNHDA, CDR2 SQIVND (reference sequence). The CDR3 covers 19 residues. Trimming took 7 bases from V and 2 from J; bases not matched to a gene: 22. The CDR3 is CASKKKGSGQNAINYGYTF. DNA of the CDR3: TGTGCCAGTAAGAAGAAGGGGTCGGGACAGAACGCGATCAACTATGGCTACACCTTC. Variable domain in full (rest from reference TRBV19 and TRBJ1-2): DGGITQSPKYLFRKEGQNVTLSCEQNLNHDAMYWYRQDPGQGLRLIYYSQIVNDFQKGDIAEGYSVSREKKESFPLTVTSAQKNPTAFYLCASKKKGSGQNAINYGYTFGSGTRLTVV.

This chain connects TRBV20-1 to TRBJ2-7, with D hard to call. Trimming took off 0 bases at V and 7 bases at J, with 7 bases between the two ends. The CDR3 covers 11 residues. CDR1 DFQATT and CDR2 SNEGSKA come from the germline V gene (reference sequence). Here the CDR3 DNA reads TGCAGTGCTAGAGATATACCGGAGCAGTACTTC. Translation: CSARDIPEQYF.

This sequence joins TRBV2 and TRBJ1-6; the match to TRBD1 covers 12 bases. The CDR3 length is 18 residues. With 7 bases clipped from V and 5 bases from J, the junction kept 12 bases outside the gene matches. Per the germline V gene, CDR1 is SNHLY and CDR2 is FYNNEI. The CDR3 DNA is TGTGCCAGCAATGGAGGTTCGGGACAGGGGGCTGATAATTCACCCCTCCACTTT. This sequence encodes CASNGGSGQGADNSPLHF.

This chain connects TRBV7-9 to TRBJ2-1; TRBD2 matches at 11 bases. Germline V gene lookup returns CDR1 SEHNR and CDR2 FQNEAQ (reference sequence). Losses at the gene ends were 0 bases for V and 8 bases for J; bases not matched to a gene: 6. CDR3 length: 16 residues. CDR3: CASSLALAGGGDEQFF. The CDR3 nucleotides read TGTGCCAGCAGCTTAGCTCTAGCGGGAGGCGGAGATGAGCAGTTCTTC.

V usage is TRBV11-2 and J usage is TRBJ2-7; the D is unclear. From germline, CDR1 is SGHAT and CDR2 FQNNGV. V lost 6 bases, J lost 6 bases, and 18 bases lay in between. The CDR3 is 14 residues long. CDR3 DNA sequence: TGTGCCAGCAGTTGGGTGCATGGTGGGCGCGAGCAGTACTTC. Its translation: CASSWVHGGREQYF.

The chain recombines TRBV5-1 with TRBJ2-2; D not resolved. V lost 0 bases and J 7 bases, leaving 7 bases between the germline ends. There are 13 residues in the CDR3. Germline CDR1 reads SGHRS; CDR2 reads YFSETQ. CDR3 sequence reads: CASSLAAVGELFF. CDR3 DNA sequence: TGCGCCAGCAGCTTGGCGGCGGTCGGGGAGCTGTTTTTT.

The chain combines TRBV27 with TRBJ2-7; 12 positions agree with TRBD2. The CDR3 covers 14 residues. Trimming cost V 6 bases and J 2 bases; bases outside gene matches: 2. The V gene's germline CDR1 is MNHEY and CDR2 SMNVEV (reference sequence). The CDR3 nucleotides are TGTGCCAGCAGGCTAGCGGGAGGGCCCTACGAGCAGTACTTC. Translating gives CASRLAGGPYEQYF.

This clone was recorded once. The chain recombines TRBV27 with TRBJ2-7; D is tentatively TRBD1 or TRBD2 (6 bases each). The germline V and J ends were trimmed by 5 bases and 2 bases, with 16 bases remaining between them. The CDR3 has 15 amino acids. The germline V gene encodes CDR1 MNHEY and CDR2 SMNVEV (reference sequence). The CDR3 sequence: CASSPYSGGPYEQYF. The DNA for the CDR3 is TGTGCCAGCAGTCCCTATAGTGGGGGGCCCTACGAGCAGTACTTC.

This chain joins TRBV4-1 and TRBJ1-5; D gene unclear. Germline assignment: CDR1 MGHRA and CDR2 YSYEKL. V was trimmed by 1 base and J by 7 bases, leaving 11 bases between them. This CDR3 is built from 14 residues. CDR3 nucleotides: TGCGCCAGCAGCCAAGCGCAAAGCAGGCAGCCCCAGCATTTT. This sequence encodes CASSQAQSRQPQHF.

In nucleotides, the CDR3 is TGTGCCAGCACCCGGGGACAGCCCTACGAGCAGTACTTC. Translated, it gives CASTRGQPYEQYF. The rearrangement links TRBV6-1 to TRBJ2-7, with 7 bases that match TRBD1. This CDR3 is built from 13 residues. V lost 7 bases and J lost 2; bases outside the gene matches: 5. From germline, CDR1 is MNHNS and CDR2 SASEGT.

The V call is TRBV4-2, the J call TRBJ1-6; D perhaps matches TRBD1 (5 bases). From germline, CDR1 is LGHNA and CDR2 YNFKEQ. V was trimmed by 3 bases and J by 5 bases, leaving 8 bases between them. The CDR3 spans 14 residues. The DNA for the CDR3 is TGTGCCAGCAGCCAGAGGGGAGATAATTCACCCCTCCACTTT. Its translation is CASSQRGDNSPLHF.

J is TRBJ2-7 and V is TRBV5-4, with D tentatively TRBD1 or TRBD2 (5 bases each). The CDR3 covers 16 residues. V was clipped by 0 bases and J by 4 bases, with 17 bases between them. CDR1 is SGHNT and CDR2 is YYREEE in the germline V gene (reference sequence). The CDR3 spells CASSLGGSGRRYEQYF. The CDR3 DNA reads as TGTGCCAGCAGCTTGGGGGGGTCAGGGCGGAGGTACGAGCAGTACTTC.

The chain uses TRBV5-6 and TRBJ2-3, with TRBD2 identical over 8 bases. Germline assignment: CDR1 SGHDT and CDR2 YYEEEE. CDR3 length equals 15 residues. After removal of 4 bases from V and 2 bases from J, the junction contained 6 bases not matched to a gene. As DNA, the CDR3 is TGTGCCAGCAGCCGATCAGCGGGAGTCACAGATACGCAGTATTTT. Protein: CASSRSAGVTDTQYF.

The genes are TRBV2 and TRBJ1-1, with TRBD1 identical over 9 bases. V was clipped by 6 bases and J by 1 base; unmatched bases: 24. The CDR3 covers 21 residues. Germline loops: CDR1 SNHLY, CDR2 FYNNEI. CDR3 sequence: CASRDRTGVKRLEGSNTEAFF. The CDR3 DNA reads TGTGCCAGCAGGGACCGGACAGGGGTGAAGCGGTTAGAGGGGTCGAACACTGAAGCTTTCTTT.

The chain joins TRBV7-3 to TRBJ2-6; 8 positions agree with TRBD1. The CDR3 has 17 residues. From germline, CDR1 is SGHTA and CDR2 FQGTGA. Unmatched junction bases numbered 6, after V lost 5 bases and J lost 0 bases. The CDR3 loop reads CASSPTGGYSGANVLTF. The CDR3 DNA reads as TGTGCCAGCAGCCCTACAGGGGGGTACTCTGGGGCCAACGTCCTGACTTTC.